This record concerns one T cell receptor beta chain sequence. This entry belongs to a study of OX40 agonist ivuxolimab in advanced cancers. About the study: Of the patients, three showed partial responses, one with hepatocellular carcinoma and two with cutaneous melanoma.

Generated by immunoSEQ multiplex PCR, the TCRdb table keeps only in-frame clones and is missing some. The profile shows tens of thousands of clones, approximately 90% of them singletons. The V end lost 3 bases, the J end lost 0 bases, and 16 bases lay between the germline ends. The CDR3 contains 17 residues. Germline loops: CDR1 KGHSH, CDR2 LQKENI. The gene calls are TRBV18 and TRBJ2-3; no clear D. The source is an adult with an advanced solid tumor such as melanoma, head and neck, liver or kidney cancer. Specimen: CD4+ or CD8+ T cells sorted from blood, collected in a trial of the OX40 agonist ivuxolimab. This CDR3 is CASSPVGISSSTDTQYF. CDR3 coding DNA: TGTGCCAGCTCACCGGTAGGAATTTCCTCTAGCACAGATACGCAGTATTTT.